These T cell receptor beta chains were read from a single sample in a study of cytotoxic CD8 clonotypes in ibrutinib-treated CLL. Assay: immunoSEQ multiplex PCR; the TCRdb copy retains only in-frame clones and omits some. Of about 160,000 clones listed, 84% were seen once; the top ten hold over 4.5%. The sample was PBMCs, taken after 24 months of ibrutinib treatment. Receptors were obtained from a human donor with chronic lymphocytic leukemia. CDR3s include the opening cysteine and the closing phenylalanine or tryptophan. The D gene is left open where the match is weak. Not all rows give a size; the values are once, few, many and, for expanded clones, a class.

j_call,v_call,d_call,clone_size,cdr3_aa,cdr3_nt
TRBJ2-1,TRBV27,TRBD2,once,CASSSTSGLQFPHQKEQFF,TGTGCCAGCAGTTCCACTAGCGGTCTACAATTCCCCCACCAGAAAGAGCAGTTCTTC
TRBJ2-7,TRBV28,-,-,CASSFEGLRNEQYF,TGTGCCAGCAGTTTCGAGGGGCTGAGGAACGAGCAGTACTTC
TRBJ2-3,TRBV11-2,TRBD2,-,CASSPVAGASTDTQYF,TGTGCCAGCAGCCCGGTAGCGGGGGCTAGCACAGATACGCAGTATTTT
TRBJ2-1,TRBV10-3,-,-,CAISPVSNEQFF,TGTGCCATCAGCCCGGTAAGCAATGAGCAGTTCTTC
TRBJ1-4,TRBV21-1,-,once,CASTDSLPGCEKLFF,TGTGCCAGCACCGACTCTCTTCCCGGCTGTGAAAAACTGTTTTTT
TRBJ1-2,TRBV5-4,-,-,CASSLEAGRYGYTF,TGTGCCAGCAGCTTGGAGGCAGGGCGTTATGGCTACACCTTC
TRBJ1-2,TRBV6-5,TRBD1,-,CASRAPGQTNYGYTF,TGTGCCAGCAGAGCACCGGGACAGACTAACTATGGCTACACCTTC
TRBJ1-4,TRBV5-4,-,once,CASSYRAGSEKLFF,TGTGCCAGCAGCTACCGAGCCGGGAGTGAAAAACTGTTTTTT
TRBJ2-7,TRBV2,-,-,CASSSVGEDSSYEQYF,TGTGCCAGCAGCTCCGTGGGGGAGGACAGCTCCTACGAGCAGTACTTC
TRBJ1-1,TRBV6-4,TRBD1,-,CASSAGQGGVNTEAFF,TGTGCCAGCAGTGCCGGACAGGGGGGGGTGAACACTGAAGCTTTCTTT
TRBJ1-2,TRBV28,-,-,CASSADYGYTF,TGTGCCAGTTCCGCCGACTATGGCTACACCTTC
TRBJ2-2,TRBV6-5,-,-,CASSYVGGGEKLFF,TGTGCCAGCAGTTACGTTGGCGGTGGGGAAAAGCTGTTTTTT
TRBJ1-3,TRBV5-1,TRBD1,once,CASSPRLDRGGGNTIYF,TGCGCCAGCAGCCCACGACTAGACAGGGGTGGTGGAAACACCATATATTTT
TRBJ2-1,TRBV5-1,TRBD1,few,CASRGTGSSNEQFF,TGCGCCAGCAGGGGGACAGGATCCAGCAATGAGCAGTTCTTC
TRBJ2-1,TRBV5-1,-,-,CASSYTKARPDEQFF,TGCGCCAGCAGCTATACCAAGGCCAGGCCTGATGAGCAGTTCTTC
TRBJ1-2,TRBV9,-,few,CASNDRIGGYTF,TGTGCCAGCAACGACAGGATTGGTGGCTACACCTTC
TRBJ1-1,TRBV19,TRBD1,-,CASLSGGIDTEAFF,TGTGCCAGTTTATCAGGGGGGATTGACACTGAAGCTTTCTTT
TRBJ1-4,TRBV5-1,TRBD1,-,CASSLTGIPTNEKLFF,TGCGCCAGCAGCCTGACAGGGATTCCGACTAATGAAAAACTGTTTTTT
TRBJ1-3,TRBV5-1,TRBD1,once,CASSLLPFGQGGVGNTIYF,TGCGCCAGCAGCTTACTACCATTCGGACAGGGGGGAGTTGGAAACACCATATATTTT
TRBJ2-1,TRBV10-3,-,once,CAISDRSGGSYNEQFF,TGTGCCATCAGTGATCGGTCAGGCGGGTCCTACAATGAGCAGTTCTTC
TRBJ2-3,TRBV7-8,-,-,CAARASGTDTQYF,TGTGCGGCCCGAGCTAGCGGCACAGATACGCAGTATTTT
TRBJ1-1,TRBV7-9,-,-,CASKRIGVTEAFF,TGTGCCAGCAAACGAATAGGGGTCACTGAAGCTTTCTTT
TRBJ1-2,TRBV7-9,-,-,CASSLDIPGYTF,TGTGCCAGCAGCTTAGATATACCTGGCTACACCTTC
TRBJ2-1,TRBV7-2,-,few,CASSLVAAEQFF,TGTGCCAGCAGCTTAGTAGCGGCTGAGCAGTTCTTC
TRBJ2-3,TRBV9,-,-,CASSVGGTDTQYF,TGTGCCAGCAGCGTAGGCGGCACAGATACGCAGTATTTT
TRBJ2-3,TRBV7-9,-,once,CASSLGTDTQYF,TGTGCCAGCAGCTTAGGGACAGATACGCAGTATTTT
TRBJ1-6,TRBV6-1,-,-,CASSEGRPPAPLHF,TGTGCCAGCAGTGAAGGGCGACCCCCAGCACCCCTCCACTTT
TRBJ1-3,TRBV7-2,-,few,CASTLIGGAGNTIYF,TGTGCCAGCACCCTTATAGGAGGGGCTGGAAACACCATATATTTT
TRBJ1-1,TRBV6-5,-,-,CASGLRREEAFF,TGTGCCAGCGGACTACGGAGGGAGGAAGCTTTCTTT
TRBJ2-2,TRBV7-2,TRBD1,-,CASSPTGQGSTGELFF,TGTGCCAGCAGCCCAACCGGACAGGGTTCCACCGGGGAGCTGTTTTTT
TRBJ1-5,TRBV19,TRBD1,-,CASSTSQGRGQPQHF,TGTGCCAGTAGTACCTCACAGGGGCGAGGTCAGCCCCAGCATTTT
TRBJ2-3,TRBV9,-,few,CASSVEADTQYF,TGTGCCAGCAGCGTAGAAGCAGATACGCAGTATTTT
TRBJ1-1,TRBV27,-,-,CASSRTMNTEAFF,TGTGCCAGCTCAAGGACCATGAACACTGAAGCTTTCTTT
TRBJ2-3,TRBV7-2,-,-,CASSLRDTQYF,TGTGCCAGCAGCTTAAGAGATACGCAGTATTTT
TRBJ2-2,TRBV7-2,TRBD1,-,CASRLGGAVTGELFF,TGTGCCAGCAGATTAGGGGGCGCGGTCACCGGGGAGCTGTTTTTT